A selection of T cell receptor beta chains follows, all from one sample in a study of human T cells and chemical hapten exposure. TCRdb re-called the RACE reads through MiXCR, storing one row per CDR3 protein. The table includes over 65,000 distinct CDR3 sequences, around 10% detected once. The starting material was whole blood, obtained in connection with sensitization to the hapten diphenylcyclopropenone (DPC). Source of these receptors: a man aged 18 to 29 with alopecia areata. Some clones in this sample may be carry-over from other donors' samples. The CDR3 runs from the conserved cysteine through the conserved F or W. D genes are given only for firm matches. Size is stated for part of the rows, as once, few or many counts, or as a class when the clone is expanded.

TGTGCCATCGGAGGGGGGGAGAGTCAGCCCCAGCATTTT CAIGGGESQPQHF TRBJ1-5 TRBV10-3 few - 13
TGTGCCAGCAGCTTGGGACTTTTTCGCTCGACCCAGTACTTC CASSLGLFRSTQYF TRBJ2-5 TRBV5-8 - - 14
TGTGCCAGCACTCGGGGTTATAGCAATCAGCCCCAGCATTTT CASTRGYSNQPQHF TRBJ1-5 TRBV12-3/TRBV12-4 many - 14
TGCGCCAGCAGCTACAACAGGGGGAACACTGAAGCTTTCTTT CASSYNRGNTEAFF TRBJ1-1 TRBV5-1 many TRBD1 14
TGCGCCAGCAGCCAGGCTCCTAGCGAGAGGTTCTTC CASSQAPSERFF TRBJ2-5 TRBV4-1 few - 12
TGTGCCAGCAGCCAATACAGGGAAGACACCATATATTTT CASSQYREDTIYF TRBJ1-3 TRBV16 - - 13
TGCAGCGTAGCAACAGGGGGCAACACTGAAGCTTTCTTT CSVATGGNTEAFF TRBJ1-1 TRBV29-1 - TRBD1 13
TGTGCCAGCAGTGCAAGGGTGGATCAGCCCCAGCATTTT CASSARVDQPQHF TRBJ1-5 TRBV25-1 few - 13
TGTGCCAGCACCCCGGGGACTAGCTGGAATGGGGAGCAGTTCTTC CASTPGTSWNGEQFF TRBJ2-1 TRBV12-3/TRBV12-4 many TRBD2 15
TGTGCCAGCAGCTTAGAGGTAGCGGGGGGGCTCATCACAGATACGCAGTATTTT CASSLEVAGGLITDTQYF TRBJ2-3 TRBV7-8 - TRBD2 18
TGTGCCAGCTCACCACCTAGCGGGGGTAAAGATACGCAGTATTTT CASSPPSGGKDTQYF TRBJ2-3 TRBV18 many TRBD2 15
TGCAGTGCTAGATCGGGTCCTAGAAGATCCTACGAGCAGTACTTC CSARSGPRRSYEQYF TRBJ2-7 TRBV20-1 - - 15
TGTGCCAGCAGCTCCCACTACCAGGGACCTAATCAGCCCCAGCATTTT CASSSHYQGPNQPQHF TRBJ1-5 TRBV7-9 few - 16
TGTGCCAGCAGCTTAGCGGGGGCGACCCAGTACTTC CASSLAGATQYF TRBJ2-5 TRBV7-6 few - 12
TGCGCCAGCAGTGAGAATTCGGATACGCAGTATTTT CASSENSDTQYF TRBJ2-3 TRBV10-1 - - 12
TGCGCCAGCAGCCAAGATAGCGGGAGGATGAACACTGAAGCTTTCTTT CASSQDSGRMNTEAFF TRBJ1-1 TRBV4-3 - - 16
TGCAGTGCTAGGACTAGCGTGCGGCACAATGAGCAGTTCTTC CSARTSVRHNEQFF TRBJ2-1 TRBV20-1 few TRBD2 14
TGCGCCAGCAGCCAAGAACTAGCGGAGACCCAGTACTTC CASSQELAETQYF TRBJ2-5 TRBV4-3 few TRBD2 13
TGTGCCAGCAGCCCGATAACAGGAGGAAACACCATATATTTT CASSPITGGNTIYF TRBJ1-3 TRBV11-2 many - 14
TGCAGCGTAAGAAGAGGTTTCAATTCACCCCTCCACTTT CSVRRGFNSPLHF TRBJ1-6 TRBV29-1 few - 13
TGTGCCACCAGTGATCCCTGGACGGACTATGGCTACACCTTC CATSDPWTDYGYTF TRBJ1-2 TRBV24-1 - - 14
TGTGCCAGCAGCTTAGCTGGGACTAGCTTTAGCACAGATACGCAGTATTTT CASSLAGTSFSTDTQYF TRBJ2-3 TRBV7-9 few TRBD2 17
TGTGCCAGCAGCCTAGGACAGGGGGAGACCCAGTACTTC CASSLGQGETQYF TRBJ2-5 TRBV7-7 many TRBD1 13
TGCGCCAGCAGCCCAAATACCTTTGAAGCTTTCTTT CASSPNTFEAFF TRBJ1-1 TRBV5-1 - - 12
TGTGCTAGTGGTCTCGGGACAGGAGGCCAGCCCCAGCATTTT CASGLGTGGQPQHF TRBJ1-5 TRBV12-5 - TRBD1 14
TGTGCCAGCAGTGAACCCTTAGGGGGGGAGCTGTTTTTT CASSEPLGGELFF TRBJ2-2 TRBV6-1 - - 13
TGCGCCAGCAAGCAGGGGCTTTGGAGCAATCAGCCCCAGCATTTT CASKQGLWSNQPQHF TRBJ1-5 TRBV4-1 many - 15
TGCGCCAGCAGCCCGGGTGCGGTTCGGGGCACAGATACGCAGTATTTT CASSPGAVRGTDTQYF TRBJ2-3 TRBV4-3 - - 16
TGTGCCAGCAGCTGGACAGGGACAAAGGATGGCTACACCTTC CASSWTGTKDGYTF TRBJ1-2 TRBV7-6 few TRBD1 14
TGTGCCAGCAGCTTAAGTTCGGGGGTTAACACAGATACGCAGTATTTT CASSLSSGVNTDTQYF TRBJ2-3 TRBV7-3 many - 16